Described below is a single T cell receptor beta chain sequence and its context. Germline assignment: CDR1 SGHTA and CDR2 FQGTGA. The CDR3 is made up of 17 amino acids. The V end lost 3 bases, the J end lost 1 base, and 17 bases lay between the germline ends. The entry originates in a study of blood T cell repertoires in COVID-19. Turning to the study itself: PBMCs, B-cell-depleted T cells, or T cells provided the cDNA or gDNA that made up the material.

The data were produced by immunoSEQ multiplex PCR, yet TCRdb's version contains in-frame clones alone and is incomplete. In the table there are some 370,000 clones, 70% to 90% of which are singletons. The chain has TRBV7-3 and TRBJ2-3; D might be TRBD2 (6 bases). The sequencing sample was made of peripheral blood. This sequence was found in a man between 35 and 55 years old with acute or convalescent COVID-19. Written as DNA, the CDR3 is TGTGCCAGCAGCTTCGGCGGCGGGGTGGCGGGCACAGATACGCAGTATTTT. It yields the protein CASSFGGGVAGTDTQYF. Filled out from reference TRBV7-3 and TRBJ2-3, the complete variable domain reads GAGVSQTPSNKVTEKGKYVELRCDPISGHTALYWYRQSLGQGPEFLIYFQGTGAADDSGLPNDRFFAVRPEGSVSTLKIQRTERGDSAVYLCASSFGGGVAGTDTQYFGPGTRLTVL.